This T cell receptor (beta chain) was profiled in a study of siplizumab effects on memory and regulatory T cells. On this clone: Its specificity is unknown.

Approximately 98,000 TCR templates per sample were assayed. Here immunoSEQ multiplex PCR was the method, and the copy in TCRdb shows in-frame clones only, minus some. Of approximately 120,000 clones in the sample, 92% are singletons; the top ten hold 0.6% to 0.8%. Study observations and caveats: There appeared to be greater diversity in naive T cells than in memory cells, and naive T cells seemed major contributors to the alloresponse. Confirmation that proliferating Tregs from siplizumab cultures had suppressive function was not obtained. Reactions containing siplizumab showed mappable alloreactive CD4+ clones averaging 68.8% Treg-derived, versus approximately 26% in controls.

V dropped 0 bases and J dropped 6 bases, with 12 bases sitting between them. The germline V gene encodes CDR1 SGDLS and CDR2 YYNGEE. CDR3 length: 14 residues. The sequence was collected from a human donor in good health. Sample: Tregs sorted from blood. The V and J genes are TRBV9 and TRBJ1-1, with D maybe TRBD1 (5 bases). The DNA of the CDR3 is TGTGCCAGCAGCGTAGGAGCCCGGGGCGCTGAAGCTTTCTTT. It encodes CASSVGARGAEAFF.